This T cell receptor (beta chain) was recorded in a study of CD8 T cells in ankylosing spondylitis. Germline V lookup: CDR1 MNHEY, CDR2 SVGAGI. Trimming removed 4 bases from V and 2 bases from J; junction bases left unmatched: 5. There are 14 residues in the CDR3. This clonotype was recorded at least ten times. TCRdb re-called the 5' RACE reads through MiXCR, storing one row per CDR3 protein. The table shows about 96,000 distinct CDR3 sequences, with around 10% occurring only once. The specimen sequenced was blood, either unsorted or a sorted T cell fraction (not recorded which). The chain uses TRBV6-5 and TRBJ2-7; TRBD2 matches 7 bases. The TCR originated in a male donor with ankylosing spondylitis or in good health (not recorded which). CDR3 sequence (DNA): TGTGCCAGCAGTTGGAGGGAGGGTCCCTACGAGCAGTACTTC. Encoded protein: CASSWREGPYEQYF.